The TCR beta chain described here comes from a study of shared clonotypes between healthy human individuals. Donors were Caucasian adults residing in Nashville, Tennessee, USA. TCRdb's copy holds only in-frame clones and misses some; the assay was immunoSEQ multiplex PCR. The sample shows 950,000 to 1,300,000 clones, roughly 80% of them seen only once. The CDR3 sequence is 12 residues long. Trimming removed 4 bases from V and 4 bases from J, with 7 bases in between. Germline values: CDR1 SGHRS, CDR2 YFSETQ. Study-wide results and limits: Larger richness was generally estimated for naive than memory subsets. The study found 4.5% to 6% of naive CD4 clonotypes shared across a handful of donors.

This clone was picked up one time. The target antigen is unknown. The chain couples TRBV5-1 to TRBJ2-3; D is uncertain. The sample taken for sequencing was memory CD4+ T cells sorted from blood. Regarding subset: CD45RA-negative fraction. This receptor was obtained from a young man in good health. CDR3 protein: CASSNPPDTQYF. The CDR3 DNA follows: TGCGCCAGCAGCAACCCCCCAGATACGCAGTATTTT.